Below, one T cell receptor beta chain is given with its context. Its antigen is currently unknown. Assay: immunoSEQ multiplex PCR; the TCRdb copy retains only in-frame clones and omits some. The table lists 120,000 to 150,000 clones, around nine tenths of them singletons, with around 17% in the top ten. The data derive from a study of radiation and T cells in renal cell carcinoma. General study findings and limits: Without pretreatment biopsies, baseline tumor clonotype presence was undetermined.

Indicated time point: blood 4 weeks post-SBRT, at nephrectomy. As for treatment: 15 Gy SBRT to primary tumor, nephrectomy 4 weeks later. Nephrectomy followed 15 Gy stereotactic body radiation by 4 weeks. V was cut by 0 bases and J by 6 bases, with 7 bases left in between. The CDR3 extends over 13 amino acids. CDR1 and CDR2 (germline): MGHRA, YSYEKL. The source of this sequence is a woman aged 45-59 years with renal cell carcinoma. The sequencing used blood, collected from a patient whose treatment included radiotherapy and nephrectomy. This sequence joins TRBV4-1 and TRBJ2-3; D not certain. The CDR3, as DNA: TGCGCCAGCAGCCAAGATAGGCAGGATACGCAGTATTTT. Encoded protein: CASSQDRQDTQYF.